The entry below gives a single TCR beta chain sequence along with its context. TCRdb's copy holds only in-frame clones and misses some; the assay was immunoSEQ multiplex PCR. The table includes around 300,000 clones, 88% detected once. The entry originates in a study of blood T cell repertoires in COVID-19. Study context: Both acute and convalescent COVID-19 samples were obtained from the United States, Italy and Spain.

V dropped 5 bases and J dropped 4; count of bases not matched to a gene: 17. The CDR3 sequence is 18 residues long. Germline CDR1 SEHNR, CDR2 FQNEAQ (reference sequence). The TCR originated in a woman aged 25 to 39 who had recovered from COVID-19. This sequence joins TRBV7-9 and TRBJ1-3, with 7 bases matching TRBD1. The sequencing input was PBMCs or T cells enriched from blood (not recorded which). The CDR3 sequence is CASSQSGSDRDVGNTIYF. DNA for the CDR3: TGTGCCAGCAGCCAGTCGGGGAGCGACAGGGATGTAGGAAACACCATATATTTT.